This TCR beta chain was documented in a study of vaccination and CD4 T cells after COVID-19. On the study more broadly: With a range of 35 to 161, the median interval from diagnosis to drawing post-COVID samples was roughly 91 days. Cells were stimulated with overlapping spike peptide pools from SARS-CoV-2, HCoV-NL63, HCoV-OC43 and HCoV-229E. Control cultures were given a CEFX pool, an HIV-1 Nef pool, or no peptide.

Cultured CD4+ T cell DNA was sequenced using the Oncomine TCR Beta short-read assay. TCRdb redid the calling of the PCR reads with MiXCR, one entry per CDR3 protein. The top ten clones hold roughly an eighth of a sample with around 20,000 distinct CDR3 sequences, around 43% of them seen once. As to this clonotype: Its specificity is unknown.

V lost 5 bases to trimming and J lost 4 bases; unmatched junction nucleotides: 10. The CDR3 totals 16 residues. Germline CDR1 DFQATT, CDR2 SNEGSKA (reference sequence). As for treatment: 10-day PBMC culture with coronavirus spike peptide pools or control peptides (ViraFEST assay). The culture of about 2 million PBMCs per well included 9.5 to 10 IU/ml IL-2 and about 9.9 ug/ml peptide pools. The sequence came from a human donor who had recovered from COVID-19. V and J are TRBV20-1 and TRBJ2-2, with 10 bases matching TRBD1. Specimen: CD4+ T cells from blood, cultured in vitro. CDR3 DNA: TGCAGTGCTCCTTCCGACAGGGGGCTTGTCACCGGGGAGCTGTTTTTT. Translating it yields CSAPSDRGLVTGELFF.